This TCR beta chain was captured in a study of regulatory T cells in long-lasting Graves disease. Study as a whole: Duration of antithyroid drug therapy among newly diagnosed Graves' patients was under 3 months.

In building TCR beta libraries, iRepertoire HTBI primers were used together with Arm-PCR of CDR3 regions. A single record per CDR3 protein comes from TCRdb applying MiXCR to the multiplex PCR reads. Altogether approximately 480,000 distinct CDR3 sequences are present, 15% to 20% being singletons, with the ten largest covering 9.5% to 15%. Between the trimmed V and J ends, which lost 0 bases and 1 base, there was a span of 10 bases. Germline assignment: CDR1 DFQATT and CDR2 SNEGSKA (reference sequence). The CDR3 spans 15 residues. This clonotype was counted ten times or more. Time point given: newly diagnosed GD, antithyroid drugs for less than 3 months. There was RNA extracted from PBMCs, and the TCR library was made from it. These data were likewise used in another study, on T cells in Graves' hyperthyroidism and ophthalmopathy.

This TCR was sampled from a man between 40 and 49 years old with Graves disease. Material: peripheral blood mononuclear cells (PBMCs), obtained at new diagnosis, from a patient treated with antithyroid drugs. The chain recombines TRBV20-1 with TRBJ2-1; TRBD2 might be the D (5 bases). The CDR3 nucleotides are TGCAGTGCTAGAGATCGGCGGAGGTCCTACAATGAGCAGTTCTTC. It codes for CSARDRRRSYNEQFF.